The rows below give T cell receptor beta chains drawn from one sample of a study of T cell responses to AZD1222 COVID-19 vaccine. Repertoires were generated with immunoSEQ multiplex PCR, while TCRdb's copy carries only in-frame clones and drops some. The sample yields over 110,000 clones, under 95% seen once. Sequences were derived from peripheral blood, sampled on day 0 of AZD1222 vaccination. The receptor set was obtained from an adult in good health. Each CDR3 is given with its conserved first and last residue. The order of the fields is D gene, clone size, CDR3 length, J gene, V gene, CDR3 DNA, CDR3 protein. The D gene is left open where the match is weak. The size entry is marked missing in some rows and otherwise reads once, few, many or a size class.

TRBD1 | NA | 12 | TRBJ2-1 | TRBV29-1 | TGCAGCGTTGATAGGGGGCCCAAAGAGCAGTTCTTC | CSVDRGPKEQFF
TRBD1 | NA | 14 | TRBJ1-2 | TRBV6-2/TRBV6-3 | TGTGCCAGCAGTTACTCCGCGGACAGGGGTGGCTACACCTTC | CASSYSADRGGYTF
TRBD1 | NA | 14 | TRBJ2-7 | TRBV5-4 | TGTGCCAGCAGCAGCCGACAGGGGAGCTCCGAGCAGTACTTC | CASSSRQGSSEQYF
TRBD1 | NA | 16 | TRBJ2-5 | TRBV9 | TGTGCCAGCAGCGTAGGCGGGGGACAGGGTGGCGAGACCCAGTACTTC | CASSVGGGQGGETQYF
NA | once | 15 | TRBJ2-7 | TRBV28 | TGTGCCAGCACCGACTTCGGGACACCCTCCTACGAGCAGTACTTC | CASTDFGTPSYEQYF
NA | once | 14 | TRBJ2-7 | TRBV6-5 | TGTGCCAGCAGTTACTCTGGGGATTCCTACGAGCAGTACTTC | CASSYSGDSYEQYF
NA | NA | 14 | TRBJ2-7 | TRBV3-1/TRBV3-2 | TGTGCCAGCAGCACCAGACAGCGGTCCTACGAGCAGTACTTC | CASSTRQRSYEQYF
NA | NA | 15 | TRBJ1-6 | TRBV10-3 | TGTGCCATCAGCCCCCGAGAGGCCTATAATTCACCCCTCCACTTT | CAISPREAYNSPLHF
NA | NA | 13 | TRBJ1-2 | TRBV7-2 | TGTGCCAGCAGCGTCAGCCAAACAGGCGGCTACACCTTC | CASSVSQTGGYTF
NA | once | 13 | TRBJ1-1 | TRBV27 | TGTGCCAGCAGCCTAAACGGACAACTTGAAGCTTTCTTT | CASSLNGQLEAFF
TRBD2 | NA | 20 | TRBJ2-7 | TRBV24-1 | TGTGCCACCAGTGATTCCGGGCTGCGGGCCCCTCGGGAGGAGTACTACGAGCAGTACTTC | CATSDSGLRAPREEYYEQYF
NA | NA | 17 | TRBJ2-6 | TRBV9 | TGTGCCAGCAGCCCCCGCCGACAACCCTTTGGGGCCAACGTCCTGACTTTC | CASSPRRQPFGANVLTF
NA | NA | 15 | TRBJ2-7 | TRBV4-3 | TGCGCCAGCAGCCAAGATAGTAGCACAGGGTACGAGCAGTACTTC | CASSQDSSTGYEQYF
NA | NA | 17 | TRBJ1-2 | TRBV27 | TGTGCCAGCAGTTTATACCCTAGGGCAGGGGTTGTACGTGGCTACACCTTC | CASSLYPRAGVVRGYTF
TRBD1 | once | 15 | TRBJ2-7 | TRBV28 | TGTGCCAGCAGTTTTCGGGACAGGGTATTCTACGAGCAGTACTTC | CASSFRDRVFYEQYF
NA | NA | 15 | TRBJ1-1 | TRBV27 | TGTGCCAGCAGCCCGTTTCGGGCAGCAGGGACTGAAGCTTTCTTT | CASSPFRAAGTEAFF
NA | NA | 14 | TRBJ1-1 | TRBV4-3 | TGCGCCAGCAGCCAGAGGACAGCGAACACTGAAGCTTTCTTT | CASSQRTANTEAFF
NA | NA | 12 | TRBJ2-7 | TRBV12-3/TRBV12-4 | TGTGCCAGCAGTTTAATGGGGTACGAGCAGTACTTC | CASSLMGYEQYF
NA | once | 14 | TRBJ2-7 | TRBV9 | TGTGCCAGCAGCCTTGGGATTACCACCTACGAGCAGTACTTC | CASSLGITTYEQYF
NA | NA | 14 | TRBJ1-2 | TRBV4-1 | TGCGCCAGCAGCCAAGGCTCAGAAGTATATGGCTACACCTTC | CASSQGSEVYGYTF
NA | NA | 11 | TRBJ1-2 | TRBV7-9 | TGTGCCAGCAGCTTGGATCGGGGCTACACCTTC | CASSLDRGYTF
NA | once | 15 | TRBJ2-7 | TRBV5-5 | TGTGCCAGCAGCTTGGAAAATACTTATAACTACGAGCAGTACTTC | CASSLENTYNYEQYF
NA | NA | 14 | TRBJ2-5 | TRBV5-4 | TGTGCCAGCAGCTTGTCATCGGGGGTGGAGACCCAGTACTTC | CASSLSSGVETQYF
NA | once | 15 | TRBJ1-1 | TRBV2 | TGTGCCAGCAGGCAGGGTGTGGACCCGAACACTGAAGCTTTCTTT | CASRQGVDPNTEAFF
NA | NA | 15 | TRBJ1-5 | TRBV15 | TGTGCCACCAGCAGAGATCGGACAGTCGCTCAGCCCCAGCATTTT | CATSRDRTVAQPQHF
NA | NA | 15 | TRBJ1-3 | TRBV5-6 | TGTGCCAGCAGCTGGACAGACGGTTCTGGAAACACCATATATTTT | CASSWTDGSGNTIYF
TRBD1 | NA | 15 | TRBJ1-6 | TRBV2 | TGTGCCAGCAGTGGGTGGCAGGGGGTTAATTCACCCCTCCACTTT | CASSGWQGVNSPLHF
NA | once | 12 | TRBJ1-4 | TRBV9 | TGTGCCAGCAGCGAGGGGGGTGAAAAACTGTTTTTT | CASSEGGEKLFF
NA | NA | 14 | TRBJ2-5 | TRBV6-5 | TGTGCCAGCAGCGGAAAGGTTAGAGGAGAGACCCAGTACTTC | CASSGKVRGETQYF
NA | NA | 14 | TRBJ2-7 | TRBV7-2 | TGTGCCAGCAGCTTTGGCGGGAACTCCTACGAGCAGTACTTC | CASSFGGNSYEQYF
TRBD2 | NA | 16 | TRBJ2-2 | TRBV12-5 | TGTGCTAGTGGCAACCCAGGCGAGGGAGGGGCCGGGGAGCTGTTTTTT | CASGNPGEGGAGELFF
NA | once | 14 | TRBJ2-5 | TRBV29-1 | TGCAGCGTTGACGGGGGGCCCGTCCAAGAGACCCAGTACTTC | CSVDGGPVQETQYF
NA | NA | 11 | TRBJ2-1 | TRBV7-2 | TGTGCCAGCAGCTTCTATCATGAGCAGTTCTTC | CASSFYHEQFF
NA | NA | 10 | TRBJ2-1 | TRBV20-1 | TGCAGTGCCGCGAACAATGAGCAGTTCTTC | CSAANNEQFF
NA | NA | 14 | TRBJ1-2 | TRBV10-3 | TGTGCCATGACGAGCGTGGGGCTAGGCTATGGCTACACCTTC | CAMTSVGLGYGYTF
NA | NA | 14 | TRBJ1-5 | TRBV6-2/TRBV6-3 | TGTGCCAGCAGTTACTCAACGAGAAGTCAGCCCCAGCATTTT | CASSYSTRSQPQHF
NA | NA | 15 | TRBJ1-2 | TRBV5-4 | TGTGCCAGCACCGCCGGGGCCCGCCCGAACTATGGCTACACCTTC | CASTAGARPNYGYTF
TRBD1 | NA | 12 | TRBJ1-1 | TRBV6-5 | TGTGCCAGCAGAAGGACAGGGTCTGAAGCTTTCTTT | CASRRTGSEAFF
TRBD1 | NA | 12 | TRBJ1-1 | TRBV29-1 | TGCAGCGTTGAAAGGGGGCTCCATGGAGCTTTCTTT | CSVERGLHGAFF
NA | once | 13 | TRBJ1-3 | TRBV13 | TGTGCCAGCAGCGAGGGCTCTGGAAACACCATATATTTT | CASSEGSGNTIYF
TRBD2 | NA | 21 | TRBJ2-7 | TRBV7-8 | TGTGCCAGCAGCTTATCCCGAGGGGGGCTAGCGGGGAATACTTTCTTCTACGAGCAGTACTTC | CASSLSRGGLAGNTFFYEQYF
NA | NA | 12 | TRBJ2-7 | TRBV18 | TGTGCCAGCTCTCCACGTGGGGCAGAGCAGTACTTC | CASSPRGAEQYF
TRBD1 | NA | 17 | TRBJ2-2 | TRBV7-6 | TGTGCCAGCAGCTTAGGCAGGCGGACAGGGTACACCGGGGAGCTGTTTTTT | CASSLGRRTGYTGELFF
TRBD2 | NA | 14 | TRBJ2-5 | TRBV6-5 | TGTGCCAGCAGTTATCTCCCGGGAGGGGAGACCCAGTACTTC | CASSYLPGGETQYF
TRBD1 | NA | 17 | TRBJ2-1 | TRBV18 | TGTGCCAGCTCACCGCCGGCGGTCGGGACAGTCTACAATGAGCAGTTCTTC | CASSPPAVGTVYNEQFF
NA | few | 16 | TRBJ2-2 | TRBV4-3 | TGCGCCAGCAGCCAAGATCTTACGGGGAACACCGGGGAGCTGTTTTTT | CASSQDLTGNTGELFF
TRBD1 | NA | 18 | TRBJ2-6 | TRBV9 | TGTGCCAGCAGCGACCCCGGGACAGGCTACTCTGGGGCCAACGTCCTGACTTTC | CASSDPGTGYSGANVLTF
TRBD2 | NA | 16 | TRBJ2-5 | TRBV3-1/TRBV3-2 | TGTGCCAGCAGCCATGATACCCTAGCGGGGCAAGAGACCCAGTACTTC | CASSHDTLAGQETQYF
NA | NA | 14 | TRBJ2-1 | TRBV19 | TGTGCCAGTAGTACCGGGGCCTCCTACAATGAGCAGTTCTTC | CASSTGASYNEQFF
TRBD2 | NA | 16 | TRBJ2-5 | TRBV6-2/TRBV6-3 | TGTGCCAGCAGTTTTTTACGGGCTAGCGGGAGGGGGACCCAGTACTTC | CASSFLRASGRGTQYF
NA | few | 15 | TRBJ1-4 | TRBV5-6 | TGTGCCAGCAGCTTCAGTGACCGGCTTAATGAAAAACTGTTTTTT | CASSFSDRLNEKLFF
NA | NA | 12 | TRBJ1-1 | TRBV10-2 | TGCGCCAGCAAGGAAATGAACACTGAAGCTTTCTTT | CASKEMNTEAFF
NA | NA | 10 | TRBJ1-1 | TRBV6-5 | TGTGCCAGCAGAATCACTGAAGCTTTCTTT | CASRITEAFF
TRBD1 | NA | 14 | TRBJ1-2 | TRBV30 | TGTGCCTGGAGTTCCGGGACAGCTAACTATGGCTACACCTTC | CAWSSGTANYGYTF